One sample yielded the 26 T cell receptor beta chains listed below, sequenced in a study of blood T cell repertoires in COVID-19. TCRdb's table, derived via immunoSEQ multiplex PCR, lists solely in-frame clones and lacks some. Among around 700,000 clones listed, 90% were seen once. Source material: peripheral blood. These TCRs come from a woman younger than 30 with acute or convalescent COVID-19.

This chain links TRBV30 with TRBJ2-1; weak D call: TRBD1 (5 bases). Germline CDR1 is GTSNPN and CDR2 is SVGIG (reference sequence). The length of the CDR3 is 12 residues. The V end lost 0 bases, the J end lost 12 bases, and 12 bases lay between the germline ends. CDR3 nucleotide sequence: TGTGCCTGGAGTGTACGGTTGGGGCGGCAGTTCTTC. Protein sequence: CAWSVRLGRQFF.

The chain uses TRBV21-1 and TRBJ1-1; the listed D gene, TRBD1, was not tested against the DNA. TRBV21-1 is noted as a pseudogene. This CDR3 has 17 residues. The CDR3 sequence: CASSNPNLRRDRTEAFF. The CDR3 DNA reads TGTGCCAGCAGCAACCCGAACCTTCGCCGGGACAGGACTGAAGCTTTCTTT.

CDR3 protein: CAGDTYGYTF. The CDR3 DNA is TGTGCCGGCGACACCTATGGCTACACCTTC. V usage is TRBV30 and J usage is TRBJ1-2; D gene uncertain. Germline V CDR1 and CDR2: GTSNPN, SVGIG (reference sequence). The CDR3 loop spans 10 amino acids. V lost 8 bases and J lost 4, with 8 bases in between.

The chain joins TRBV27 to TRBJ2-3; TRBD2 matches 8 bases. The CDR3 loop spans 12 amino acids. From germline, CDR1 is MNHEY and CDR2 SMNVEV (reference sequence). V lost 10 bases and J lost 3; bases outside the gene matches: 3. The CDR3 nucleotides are TGTGCCACCGCGGGGGGTACAGATACGCAGTATTTT. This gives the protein CATAGGTDTQYF.

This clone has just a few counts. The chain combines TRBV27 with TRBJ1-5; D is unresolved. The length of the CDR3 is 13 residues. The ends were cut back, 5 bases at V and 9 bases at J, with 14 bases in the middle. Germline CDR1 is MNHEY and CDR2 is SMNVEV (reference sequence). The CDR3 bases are TGTGCCAGCAGTCCCAGAGGTCTGCCGCCCCAGCATTTT. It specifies CASSPRGLPPQHF.

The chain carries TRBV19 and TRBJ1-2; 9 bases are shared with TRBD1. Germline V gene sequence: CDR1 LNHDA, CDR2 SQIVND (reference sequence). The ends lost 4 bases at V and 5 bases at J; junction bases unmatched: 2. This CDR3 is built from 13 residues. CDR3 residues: CASSTGQGYGYTF. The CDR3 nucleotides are TGTGCCAGTAGTACGGGACAGGGATATGGCTACACCTTC.

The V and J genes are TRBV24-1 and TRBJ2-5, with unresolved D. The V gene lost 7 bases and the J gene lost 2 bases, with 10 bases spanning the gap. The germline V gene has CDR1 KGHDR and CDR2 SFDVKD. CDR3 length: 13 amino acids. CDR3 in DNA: TGTGCCACCAGCCTCGACGGGCAAGAGACCCAGTACTTC. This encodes CATSLDGQETQYF.

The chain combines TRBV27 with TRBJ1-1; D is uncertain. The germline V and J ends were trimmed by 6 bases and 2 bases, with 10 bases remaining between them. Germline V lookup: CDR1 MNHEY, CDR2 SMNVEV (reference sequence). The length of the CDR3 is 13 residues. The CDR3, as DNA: TGTGCCAGCAGGTTGGCAGATAACACTGAAGCTTTCTTT. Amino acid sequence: CASRLADNTEAFF.

As DNA, the CDR3 is TGTGCCAGCAGTTACGGTGGGGGGTCTGACACTGAAGCTTTCTTT. Residues: CASSYGGGSDTEAFF. The rearrangement joins TRBV6-5 to TRBJ1-1, with D maybe TRBD1 (5 bases). Trimming stripped 2 bases from V and 3 bases from J, with 13 bases between. This CDR3 is 15 amino acids long. Germline lookup yields CDR1 MNHEY and CDR2 SVGAGI.

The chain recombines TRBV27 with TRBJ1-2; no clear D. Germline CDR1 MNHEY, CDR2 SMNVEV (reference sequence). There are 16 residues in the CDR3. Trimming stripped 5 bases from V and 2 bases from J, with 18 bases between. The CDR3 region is CASSPFLTGSNYGYTF. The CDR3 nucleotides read TGTGCCAGCAGTCCCTTTCTTACCGGGTCCAACTATGGCTACACCTTC.

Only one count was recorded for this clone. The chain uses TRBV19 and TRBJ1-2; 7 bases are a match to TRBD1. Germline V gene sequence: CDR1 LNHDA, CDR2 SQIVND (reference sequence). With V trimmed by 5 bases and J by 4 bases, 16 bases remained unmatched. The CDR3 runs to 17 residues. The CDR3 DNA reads TGTGCCAGTAGTCCCCAGGGGGATCAAGACCCGTTCTATGGCTACACCTTC. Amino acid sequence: CASSPQGDQDPFYGYTF.

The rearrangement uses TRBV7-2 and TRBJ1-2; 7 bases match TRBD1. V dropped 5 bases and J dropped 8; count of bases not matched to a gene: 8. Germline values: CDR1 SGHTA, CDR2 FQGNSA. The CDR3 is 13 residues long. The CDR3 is CASSIDRAGGYTF. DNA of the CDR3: TGTGCCAGCAGCATCGACAGGGCGGGAGGCTACACCTTC.

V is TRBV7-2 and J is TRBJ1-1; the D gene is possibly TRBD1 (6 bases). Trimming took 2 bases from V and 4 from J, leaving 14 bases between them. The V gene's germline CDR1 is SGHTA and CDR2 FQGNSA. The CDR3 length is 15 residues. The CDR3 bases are TGTGCCAGCAGCTTAACAGGGATCGCCTCCACTGAAGCTTTCTTT. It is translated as CASSLTGIASTEAFF.

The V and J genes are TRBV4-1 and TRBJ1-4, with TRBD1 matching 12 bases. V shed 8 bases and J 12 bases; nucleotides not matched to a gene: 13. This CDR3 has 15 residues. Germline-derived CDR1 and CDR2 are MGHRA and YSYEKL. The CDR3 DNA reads TGCGCCAGCTCTACCCCGGGACAGGGGGCCTGGGAACTGTTTTTT. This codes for CASSTPGQGAWELFF.

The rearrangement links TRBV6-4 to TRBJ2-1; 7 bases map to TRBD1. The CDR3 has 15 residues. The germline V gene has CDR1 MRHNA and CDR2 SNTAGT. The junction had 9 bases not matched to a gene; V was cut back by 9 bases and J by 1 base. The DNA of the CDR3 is TGTGCCAGTGCCGAAGAGGGGGCGTCCTACAATGAGCAGTTCTTC. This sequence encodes CASAEEGASYNEQFF.

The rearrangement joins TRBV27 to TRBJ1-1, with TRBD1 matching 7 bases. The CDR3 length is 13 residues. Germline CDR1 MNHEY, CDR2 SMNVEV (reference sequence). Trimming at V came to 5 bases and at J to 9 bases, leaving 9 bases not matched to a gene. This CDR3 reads CASSTRDSPQAFF. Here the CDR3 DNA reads TGTGCCAGCAGTACCCGGGACAGCCCTCAAGCTTTCTTT.

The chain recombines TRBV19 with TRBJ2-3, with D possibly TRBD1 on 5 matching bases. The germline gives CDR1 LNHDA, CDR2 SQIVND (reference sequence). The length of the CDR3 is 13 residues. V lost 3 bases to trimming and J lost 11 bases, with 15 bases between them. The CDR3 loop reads CASSITLTEWQYF. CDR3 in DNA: TGTGCCAGTAGTATTACCCTGACAGAATGGCAGTATTTT.

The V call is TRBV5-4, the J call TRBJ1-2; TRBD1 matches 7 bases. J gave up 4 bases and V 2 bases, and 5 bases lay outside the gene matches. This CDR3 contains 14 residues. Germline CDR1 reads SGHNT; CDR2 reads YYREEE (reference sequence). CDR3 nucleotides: TGTGCCAGCAGCTTTCAGGGGGAAGGCTATGGCTACACCTTC. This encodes CASSFQGEGYGYTF.

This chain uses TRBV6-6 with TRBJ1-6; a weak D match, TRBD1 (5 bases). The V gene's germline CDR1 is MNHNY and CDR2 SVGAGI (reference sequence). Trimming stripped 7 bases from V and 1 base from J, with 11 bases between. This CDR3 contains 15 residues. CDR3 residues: CASTWRGSYNSPLHF. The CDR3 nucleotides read TGTGCCAGCACCTGGCGGGGGTCCTATAATTCACCCCTCCACTTT.

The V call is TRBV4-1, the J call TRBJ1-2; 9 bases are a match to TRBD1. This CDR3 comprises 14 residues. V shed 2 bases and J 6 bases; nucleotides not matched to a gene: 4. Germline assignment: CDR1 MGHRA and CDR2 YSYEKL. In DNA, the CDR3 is TGCGCCAGCAGCCAACCCAGGACAGGGGATGGCTACACCTTC. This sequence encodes CASSQPRTGDGYTF.

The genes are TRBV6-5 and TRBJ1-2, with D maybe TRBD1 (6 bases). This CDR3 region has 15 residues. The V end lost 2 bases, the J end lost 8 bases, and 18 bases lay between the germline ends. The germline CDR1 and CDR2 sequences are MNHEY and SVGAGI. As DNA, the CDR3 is TGTGCCAGCAGTTACCAGGGACGGGGACAATGGGGCTACACCTTC. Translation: CASSYQGRGQWGYTF.

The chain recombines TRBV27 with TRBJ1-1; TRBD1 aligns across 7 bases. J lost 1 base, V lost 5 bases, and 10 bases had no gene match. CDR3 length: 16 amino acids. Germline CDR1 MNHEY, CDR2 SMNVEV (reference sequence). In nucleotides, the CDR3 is TGTGCCAGCAGTCCCACCCGCCGGACAGGGAACACTGAAGCTTTCTTT. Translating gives CASSPTRRTGNTEAFF.

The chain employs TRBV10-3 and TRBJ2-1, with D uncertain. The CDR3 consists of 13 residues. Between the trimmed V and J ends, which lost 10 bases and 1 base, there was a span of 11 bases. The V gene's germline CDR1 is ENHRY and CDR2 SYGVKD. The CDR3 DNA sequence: TGTGCCACCCTAGATGGATCCTACAATGAGCAGTTCTTC. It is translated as CATLDGSYNEQFF.

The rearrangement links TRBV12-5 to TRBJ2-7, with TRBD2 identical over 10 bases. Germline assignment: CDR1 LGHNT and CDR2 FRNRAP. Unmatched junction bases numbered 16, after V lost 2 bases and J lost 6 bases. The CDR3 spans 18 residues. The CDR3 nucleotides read TGTGCTAGTGGTTTGACCTCACGAATCGGGACTAGCGACTCCGAGCAGTACTTC. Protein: CASGLTSRIGTSDSEQYF.

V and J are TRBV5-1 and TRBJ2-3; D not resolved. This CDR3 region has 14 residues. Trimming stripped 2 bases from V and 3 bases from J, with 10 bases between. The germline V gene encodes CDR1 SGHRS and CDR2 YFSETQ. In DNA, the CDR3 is TGCGCCAGCAGCTTTTTTCCGGGTACAGATACGCAGTATTTT. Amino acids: CASSFFPGTDTQYF.

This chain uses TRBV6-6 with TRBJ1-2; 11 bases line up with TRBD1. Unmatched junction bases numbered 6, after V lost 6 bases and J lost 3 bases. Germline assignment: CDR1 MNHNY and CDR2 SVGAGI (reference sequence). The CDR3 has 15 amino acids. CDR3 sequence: CASRQPGQGDYGYTF. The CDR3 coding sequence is TGTGCCAGCAGACAGCCGGGACAGGGGGACTATGGCTACACCTTC.